Presented here are 19 T cell receptor beta chains from one specimen sequenced in a study of beta chain features in type 1 diabetes. What was sequenced were expressed TCRB transcripts, since all of the isolated RNA had been reverse transcribed. Sequencing used immunoSEQ multiplex PCR; TCRdb keeps in-frame clones, though not all of them. The sample includes more than 350,000 clones, about an eighth seen only once; the top ten take about 0.042%. Sequencing used naive CD4+ T cells from blood. These receptors were collected from a woman under 30 in good health.

This chain connects TRBV7-2 to TRBJ2-5; unclear D gene. This CDR3 region has 13 residues. Trimming shortened V by 2 bases and J by 4 bases, and 8 bases separated the two germline ends. Germline-derived CDR1 and CDR2 are SGHTA and FQGNSA. CDR3 loop: CASSLWETETQYF. The CDR3 nucleotides are TGTGCCAGCAGCTTATGGGAAACAGAGACCCAGTACTTC.

This clone was found many times. The chain is built from TRBV5-1 and TRBJ2-5; D might be TRBD2 (6 bases). This CDR3 has 13 residues. Looked up from germline, CDR1 is SGHRS and CDR2 is YFSETQ. V was shortened by 1 base and J by 4 bases, with 8 bases between the two germline ends. The CDR3 nucleotides are TGCGCCAGCAGCTTGCTGGGGGGAGAGACCCAGTACTTC. It specifies CASSLLGGETQYF.

This clone was counted between two and nine times. The rearrangement links TRBV28 to TRBJ2-5; 7 bases are a match to TRBD1. The CDR3 runs to 16 residues. In germline, CDR1 is MDHEN, CDR2 SYDVKM. V shed 7 bases and J 4 bases; nucleotides not matched to a gene: 15. CDR3 nucleotide sequence: TGTGCCAGCACCTCCTGGGGGATCCGACAGGGAGAGACCCAGTACTTC. It yields the protein CASTSWGIRQGETQYF.

The chain employs TRBV29-1 and TRBJ2-1, with D maybe TRBD2 (5 bases). Germline CDR1 is SQVTM and CDR2 is ANQGSEA. V was clipped by 6 bases and J by 0 bases, with 12 bases between them. The CDR3 has 14 residues. CDR3 coding DNA: TGCAGCGTGGGAGCGGATCGCTCCTACAATGAGCAGTTCTTC. Translated, it gives CSVGADRSYNEQFF.

This clone was seen a few times. This chain joins TRBV7-8 and TRBJ1-4; 10 nucleotides align to TRBD1. V gave up 4 bases and J gave up 10 bases; unmatched junction bases: 9. CDR1 and CDR2 from the germline V gene are SGHVS and FQNEAQ. The CDR3 runs to 15 residues. CDR3 nucleotide sequence: TGTGCCAGCAGCTCACACCGGGACAGGGGCGTAAAACTGTTTTTT. Encoded protein: CASSSHRDRGVKLFF.

This clone was found a few times. This chain uses TRBV27 with TRBJ2-7, with TRBD1 matching over 9 bases. Germline V lookup: CDR1 MNHEY, CDR2 SMNVEV (reference sequence). Trimming at V came to 5 bases and at J to 3 bases, leaving 11 bases not matched to a gene. CDR3 length equals 16 residues. The CDR3 region has the DNA TGTGCCAGCAGTCCAACTGGGGACAGGGTATACTACGAGCAGTACTTC. Translated: CASSPTGDRVYYEQYF.

The J gene is TRBJ2-7, the V gene TRBV29-1; 9 bases match TRBD1. In germline, CDR1 is SQVTM, CDR2 ANQGSEA. V was pared by 4 bases and J by 7 bases, with 5 bases of the junction left unmatched. The CDR3 sequence is 12 residues long. The CDR3 reads CSVGGQGKEQYF. The CDR3 bases are TGCAGCGTTGGGGGACAGGGTAAGGAGCAGTACTTC.

This clone came up a few times. CDR3 sequence: CASSLRDRGLYNEQFF. CDR3 nucleotide sequence: TGTGCCAGCAGCTTGAGGGACAGGGGGCTTTACAATGAGCAGTTCTTC. V is TRBV5-6 and J is TRBJ2-1; 12 bases fit TRBD1. V shed 1 base, J shed 4 bases, and the junction held 3 bases outside the gene matches. The germline CDR1 and CDR2 sequences are SGHDT and YYEEEE. The CDR3 loop spans 16 amino acids. The variable domain in full, completed from reference TRBV5-6 and TRBJ2-1, reads DAGVTQSPTHLIKTRGQQVTLRCSPKSGHDTVSWYQQALGQGPQFIFQYYEEEERQRGNFPDRFSGHQFPNYSSELNVNALLLGDSALYLCASSLRDRGLYNEQFFGPGTRLTVL.

This rearrangement joins TRBV7-9 to TRBJ2-5, with D possibly being TRBD1 (6 bases). V gave up 2 bases and J gave up 1 base, with 11 bases separating them. Germline V gene sequence: CDR1 SEHNR, CDR2 FQNEAQ (reference sequence). The CDR3 totals 15 residues. The CDR3 sequence is CASSLLGGRQETQYF. CDR3 in DNA: TGTGCCAGCAGCTTACTTGGGGGCCGCCAAGAGACCCAGTACTTC. Full variable domain (rest looked up from reference TRBV7-9 and TRBJ2-5): DTGVSQNPRHKITKRGQNVTFRCDPISEHNRLYWYRQTLGQGPEFLTYFQNEAQLEKSRLLSDRFSAERPKGSFSTLEIQRTEQGDSAMYLCASSLLGGRQETQYFGPGTRLLVL.

This clone turned up a few times. The rearrangement links TRBV5-1 to TRBJ1-4; D possibly corresponds to TRBD1 (5 bases). The CDR3 is made up of 14 amino acids. Germline V CDR1 and CDR2: SGHRS, YFSETQ. The V and J ends lost 3 bases and 8 bases respectively, with 14 bases between them. CDR3 region: CASSSPGMGEKLFF. The CDR3 DNA reads TGCGCCAGCAGCTCTCCAGGGATGGGCGAAAAACTGTTTTTT.

This clone showed up just a few times. V and J are TRBV27 and TRBJ2-1, with 8 bases lining up with TRBD1. V shed 6 bases, J shed 4 bases, and the junction held 8 bases outside the gene matches. Germline V gene lookup returns CDR1 MNHEY and CDR2 SMNVEV (reference sequence). The CDR3 contains 15 residues. The CDR3, as DNA: TGTGCCAGCAGCCAGACAGGGGCAATTTACAATGAGCAGTTCTTC. Protein: CASSQTGAIYNEQFF.

This rearrangement joins TRBV6-5 to TRBJ2-7; D gene unclear. Germline V gene data show CDR1 as MNHEY and CDR2 as SVGAGI. Trimming left V 8 bases short and J 3 bases short, with 17 bases between. This CDR3 spans 14 amino acids. CDR3 DNA sequence: TGTGCCAGCTCCTTAAGCTTTCCGAACTACGAGCAGTACTTC. Translated, it gives CASSLSFPNYEQYF.

This clone was seen only a few times. The chain employs TRBV5-1 and TRBJ2-5; D perhaps matches TRBD1 (6 bases). V was shortened by 4 bases and J by 1 base, with 14 bases between the two germline ends. This CDR3 has 15 residues. Germline lookup yields CDR1 SGHRS and CDR2 YFSETQ. The CDR3 loop reads CASSIHRTAQETQYF. The DNA for the CDR3 is TGCGCCAGCAGCATACATCGGACAGCCCAAGAGACCCAGTACTTC.

CDR3 loop: CASSVDMGAEAQYF. The DNA for the CDR3 is TGTGCCAGCAGCGTAGATATGGGGGCTGAGGCCCAGTACTTC. The V call is TRBV9, the J call TRBJ2-5; maybe TRBD1 (6 bases). In germline, CDR1 is SGDLS, CDR2 YYNGEE. This CDR3 has 14 residues. Trimming pared 0 bases from V and 9 bases from J, leaving 15 bases between.

The chain recombines TRBV5-4 with TRBJ1-2; D remains ambiguous. Between the trimmed V and J ends, which lost 6 bases and 3 bases, there was a span of 15 bases. CDR1 is SGHNT and CDR2 is YYREEE in the germline V gene (reference sequence). This CDR3 spans 14 amino acids. The CDR3 region has the DNA TGTGCCAGCAACAAGGGTGGGTCGGACTATGGCTACACCTTC. The encoded protein is CASNKGGSDYGYTF.

J is TRBJ2-5 and V is TRBV20-1; D is uncertain. The V end was cut by 7 bases, the J end by 5 bases, with 8 bases between. This CDR3 has 10 amino acids. The germline V gene has CDR1 DFQATT and CDR2 SNEGSKA (reference sequence). The CDR3 coding sequence is TGCAGTGGGAAGGTCGAGACCCAGTACTTC. Its translation is CSGKVETQYF.

The rearrangement links TRBV9 to TRBJ2-5; 9 bases agree with TRBD1. The trim removed 3 bases at V and 5 bases at J, leaving 5 bases unmatched. Germline CDR1 reads SGDLS; CDR2 reads YYNGEE. The CDR3 has 14 residues. The CDR3 loop is CASSGTGASETQYF. CDR3 DNA sequence: TGTGCCAGCAGCGGGACAGGGGCTTCGGAGACCCAGTACTTC.

The chain combines TRBV6-1 with TRBJ1-6; tentative D call: TRBD1 (5 bases). Germline V gene sequence: CDR1 MNHNS, CDR2 SASEGT. Trimming stripped 0 bases from V and 13 bases from J, with 16 bases between. CDR3 length: 15 residues. The CDR3, as DNA: TGTGCCAGCAGTGAAGCATCAGGGACGCGCCGGCCCCTCCACTTT. Its protein is CASSEASGTRRPLHF.

This clone was observed a few times. The CDR3 protein is CASSLRGDRAYEQYF. As DNA, the CDR3 is TGCGCCAGCAGCCTGAGGGGAGACAGAGCCTACGAGCAGTACTTC. V and J are TRBV5-1 and TRBJ2-7, with D perhaps TRBD1 or TRBD2 (5 bases each). The CDR3 length is 15 residues. The germline V gene encodes CDR1 SGHRS and CDR2 YFSETQ. The V and J ends lost 4 bases and 2 bases respectively, with 16 bases between them.